Each of the 11 T cell receptor beta chains below was sequenced from the same sample in a study of Ad26.COV2.S vaccination and SARS-CoV-2 variants. The treatment is: 15 to 20 received Ad26.COV2.S at low or high dose, single or two shots; 5 received placebo; per-sample allocation not given. Sampling occurred on day 63 after the first vaccine or placebo injection. Here immunoSEQ multiplex PCR was the method, and the copy in TCRdb shows in-frame clones only, minus some. The table shows roughly 350,000 clones, with roughly 90% occurring only once. Source: peripheral blood, taken in a trial of Ad26.COV2.S vaccine versus placebo. These receptors all stem from a person aged 18-60 years who received the Ad26.COV2.S COVID-19 vaccine or a placebo.

The J gene is TRBJ1-1, the V gene TRBV11-2; no firm D call. From germline, CDR1 is SGHAT and CDR2 FQNNGV. The germline V and J ends were trimmed by 5 bases and 3 bases, with 16 bases remaining between them. The CDR3 loop spans 15 amino acids. In DNA, the CDR3 is TGTGCCAGCAGCCAATCCCAGATACTTCACACTGAAGCTTTCTTT. Translating gives CASSQSQILHTEAFF.

The V gene is TRBV30, the J gene TRBJ1-6, with no clear D. Between the trimmed V and J ends, which lost 0 bases and 6 bases, there was a span of 15 bases. The germline CDR1 and CDR2 sequences are GTSNPN and SVGIG (reference sequence). This CDR3 is built from 16 residues. In nucleotides, the CDR3 is TGTGCCTGGAGTGTACGAGGGCTAGCGGGTAATTCACCCCTCCACTTT. Protein: CAWSVRGLAGNSPLHF.

The chain combines TRBV5-4 with TRBJ2-2; 8 bases line up with TRBD1. Germline values: CDR1 SGHNT, CDR2 YYREEE (reference sequence). The CDR3 is 14 amino acids. V lost 2 bases, J lost 7 bases, and 4 bases stayed unmatched. The CDR3 sequence is CASSLRQGIGELFF. The CDR3 coding sequence is TGTGCCAGCAGCTTAAGACAGGGGATCGGGGAGCTGTTTTTT.

J is TRBJ2-7 and V is TRBV27; 13 bases agree with TRBD2. The V gene's germline CDR1 is MNHEY and CDR2 SMNVEV (reference sequence). The trim removed 5 bases at V and 5 bases at J, leaving 6 bases unmatched. The CDR3 is 15 residues long. CDR3: CASSPWTSGRNEQYF. The CDR3 DNA follows: TGTGCCAGCAGTCCATGGACTAGCGGGAGAAACGAGCAGTACTTC.

V gene TRBV9 combines with J gene TRBJ2-1; D perhaps matches TRBD1 (5 bases). CDR3 length: 14 amino acids. V was pared by 4 bases and J by 1 base, with 9 bases between. CDR1 is SGDLS and CDR2 is YYNGEE in the germline V gene. The CDR3 is CASSSGISYNEQFF. CDR3 nucleotides: TGTGCCAGCAGCTCAGGGATTTCCTACAATGAGCAGTTCTTC.

The chain carries TRBV28 and TRBJ1-3; maybe TRBD1 (5 bases). The V end was cut by 11 bases, the J end by 4 bases, with 15 bases between. The V gene's germline CDR1 is MDHEN and CDR2 SYDVKM. The CDR3 is made up of 13 amino acids. The CDR3 region is CAGGGGVGNTIYF. CDR3 in DNA: TGTGCCGGGGGAGGAGGGGTAGGAAACACCATATATTTT.

The chain joins TRBV6-6 to TRBJ2-2; tentative D call: TRBD2 (7 bases). The CDR3 spans 15 residues. Looked up from germline, CDR1 is MNHNY and CDR2 is SVGAGI (reference sequence). The CDR3 region is CASQVRWGGTGELFF. In nucleotides, the CDR3 is TGTGCAAGCCAAGTCAGATGGGGGGGCACTGGGGAGCTGTTTTTT.

The J gene is TRBJ1-4, the V gene TRBV5-4, with a tentative D call TRBD1 (6 bases). Germline V gene lookup returns CDR1 SGHNT and CDR2 YYREEE (reference sequence). CDR3 size: 16 residues. Trimming took off 0 bases at V and 0 bases at J, with 9 bases between the two ends. The CDR3 DNA is TGTGCCAGCAGCTTGGGGACAGTTGCAACTAATGAAAAACTGTTTTTT. Translation: CASSLGTVATNEKLFF.

This clone has a single count. The chain carries TRBV7-9 and TRBJ1-2; perhaps TRBD1 as D (5 bases). Germline V lookup: CDR1 SEHNR, CDR2 FQNEAQ (reference sequence). V lost 4 bases to trimming and J lost 3 bases, with 15 bases between them. The CDR3 covers 15 residues. CDR3 sequence reads: CASSYSRGADYGYTF. The DNA of the CDR3 is TGTGCCAGCAGCTATTCGAGGGGCGCGGACTATGGCTACACCTTC.

CDR3 sequence (DNA): TGTGCCAGCAGCCAAGACGAGGAAAACCAAGAGACCCAGTACTTC. It encodes CASSQDEENQETQYF. The gene calls are TRBV3-1 (or the pseudogene TRBV3-2) and TRBJ2-5; D gene uncertain. The V and J ends lost 0 bases and 0 bases respectively, with 8 bases between them. This CDR3 is built from 15 residues. CDR1 is LGHDT, CDR2 YNNKEL, per germline (reference sequence).

The chain employs TRBV12-3 or TRBV12-4 and TRBJ2-7, with D perhaps matching TRBD2 (5 bases). Trimming left V 5 bases short and J 9 bases short, with 8 bases between. CDR3 length: 10 amino acids. CDR3 protein: CASSPEGQYF. For the CDR3, the DNA is TGTGCCAGCAGTCCCGAGGGGCAGTACTTC.